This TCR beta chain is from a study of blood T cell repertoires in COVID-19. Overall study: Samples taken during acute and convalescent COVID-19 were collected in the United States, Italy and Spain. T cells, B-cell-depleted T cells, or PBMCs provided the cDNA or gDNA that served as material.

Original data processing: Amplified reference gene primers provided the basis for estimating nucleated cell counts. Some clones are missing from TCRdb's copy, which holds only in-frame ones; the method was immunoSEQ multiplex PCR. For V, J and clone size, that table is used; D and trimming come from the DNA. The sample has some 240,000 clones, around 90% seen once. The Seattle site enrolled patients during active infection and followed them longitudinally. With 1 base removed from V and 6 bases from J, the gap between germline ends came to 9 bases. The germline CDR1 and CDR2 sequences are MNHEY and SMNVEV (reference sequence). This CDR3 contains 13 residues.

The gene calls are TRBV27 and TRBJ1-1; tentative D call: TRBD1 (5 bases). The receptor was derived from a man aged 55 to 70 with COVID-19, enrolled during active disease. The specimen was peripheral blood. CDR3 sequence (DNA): TGTGCCAGCAGTTTATTCGCGGGGGCTGAAGCTTTCTTT. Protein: CASSLFAGAEAFF.